These 11 T cell receptor beta chains share one sample of origin, sequenced in a study of cytomegalovirus exposure and HLA in healthy donors. The PCR had 60 Vbeta and 13 Jbeta primers. Sequencing was performed with immunoSEQ multiplex PCR; in TCRdb, only in-frame clones are kept and a portion is missing. Here the sample spans 150,000 to 250,000 clones, 70% to 80% being singletons. Material: PBMCs. The receptors here all came from a man aged 25-45 years in good health and CMV-seronegative.

The chain carries TRBV5-4 and TRBJ2-1; 11 positions match TRBD2. The CDR3 runs 17 residues. Per the germline V gene, CDR1 is SGHNT and CDR2 is YYREEE (reference sequence). Trimming at V came to 4 bases and at J to 0 bases, leaving 6 bases not matched to a gene. The CDR3 sequence is CASSLPTSGVSYNEQFF. CDR3 nucleotide sequence: TGTGCCAGCAGCCTGCCGACTAGCGGGGTCTCCTACAATGAGCAGTTCTTC. The full variable domain, with the rest looked up from reference TRBV5-4 and TRBJ2-1, is ETGVTQSPTHLIKTRGQQVTLRCSSQSGHNTVSWYQQALGQGPQFIFQYYREEENGRGNFPPRFSGLQFPNYSSELNVNALELDDSALYLCASSLPTSGVSYNEQFFGPGTRLTVL.

The V call is TRBV6-4, the J call TRBJ1-3; 11 nucleotides line up with TRBD1. V trimming: 4 bases; J trimming: 0 bases; junction bases outside the gene matches: 2. The CDR3 is 16 residues long. In germline, CDR1 is MRHNA, CDR2 SNTAGT. The CDR3 spells CASSVDRGHSGNTIYF. CDR3 DNA: TGTGCCAGCAGTGTGGACAGGGGGCACTCTGGAAACACCATATATTTT.

Only one count was recorded for this clone. This chain uses TRBV27 with TRBJ2-7; tentatively, D is TRBD1 (5 bases). CDR3 length equals 12 residues. Germline V gene sequence: CDR1 MNHEY, CDR2 SMNVEV (reference sequence). The V end lost 8 bases, the J end lost 5 bases, and 13 bases lay between the germline ends. The CDR3 sequence: CASAQGLDEQYF. The CDR3 bases are TGTGCCAGCGCCCAGGGTCTCGACGAGCAGTACTTC.

In regard to this clone: Different DNA sequences within this sample yield the same CDR3. The chain has TRBV6-5 and TRBJ1-2; 10 nucleotides agree with TRBD1. The germline V gene has CDR1 MNHEY and CDR2 SVGAGI. The CDR3 runs 13 residues. V lost 5 bases, J lost 8 bases, and 5 bases stayed unmatched. The CDR3 reads CASSKQGQGGYTF. CDR3 coding DNA: TGTGCCAGCAGTAAACAGGGACAGGGGGGCTACACCTTC.

The count of this clone is one. This rearrangement joins TRBV7-9 to TRBJ2-5, with D maybe TRBD1 (6 bases). Germline V gene lookup returns CDR1 SEHNR and CDR2 FQNEAQ (reference sequence). This CDR3 is built from 13 residues. With 0 bases removed from V and 5 bases from J, the gap between germline ends came to 7 bases. CDR3 coding DNA: TGTGCCAGCAGCTTAGCGCAGGGGGAGACCCAGTACTTC. Amino acid sequence: CASSLAQGETQYF.

The chain employs TRBV7-9 and TRBJ1-1, with D unresolved. The CDR3 length is 14 residues. The germline V gene has CDR1 SEHNR and CDR2 FQNEAQ (reference sequence). V dropped 2 bases and J dropped 2 bases, with 9 bases sitting between them. CDR3 in DNA: TGTGCCAGCAGCTTATTGGGCGCCAACACTGAAGCTTTCTTT. Translated, it gives CASSLLGANTEAFF.

The sample holds a few counts of this clone. This rearrangement joins TRBV19 to TRBJ1-2; D might be TRBD1 (6 bases). The CDR3 is made up of 13 amino acids. Per germline, CDR1 LNHDA and CDR2 SQIVND (reference sequence). V lost 6 bases and J 4 bases, leaving 12 bases between the germline ends. CDR3 nucleotide sequence: TGTGCCAGTAGGAGGGGGACGTTCTATGGCTACACCTTC. It specifies CASRRGTFYGYTF. The variable domain in full, with the rest retrieved from reference TRBV19 and TRBJ1-2, is DGGITQSPKYLFRKEGQNVTLSCEQNLNHDAMYWYRQDPGQGLRLIYYSQIVNDFQKGDIAEGYSVSREKKESFPLTVTSAQKNPTAFYLCASRRGTFYGYTFGSGTRLTVV.

The count of this clone is one. The CDR3 nucleotides are TGCAGCGTAGGACAGGGGACTAACACTGAAGCTTTCTTT. Its translation: CSVGQGTNTEAFF. The chain employs TRBV29-1 and TRBJ1-1, with TRBD1 matching over 9 bases. Per the germline V gene, CDR1 is SQVTM and CDR2 is ANQGSEA. This CDR3 has 13 residues. The J segment lost 2 bases and the V segment lost 6 bases, leaving 4 bases of the junction unmatched.

V usage is TRBV9 and J usage is TRBJ1-3; TRBD1 matches 8 bases. CDR3 length: 16 amino acids. V lost 4 bases and J lost 0; bases outside the gene matches: 6. CDR1 and CDR2 from the germline V gene are SGDLS and YYNGEE. The DNA for the CDR3 is TGTGCCAGCAGCCCGACAGGGGTGCTCTCTGGAAACACCATATATTTT. Translating it yields CASSPTGVLSGNTIYF.

Concerning this clone: The junction departs from germline at one end; a sequencing error may be responsible. The rearrangement uses TRBV7-9 and TRBJ2-7, with D perhaps assigned TRBD1 or TRBD2 (6 bases each). The CDR3 spans 12 residues. Per the germline V gene, CDR1 is SEHNR and CDR2 is FQNEAQ (reference sequence). CDR3 nucleotides: TGTTCCAGCAGCTTAGGGGGGCGCGAGCAGTACTTC. Its protein is CSSSLGGREQYF.

The chain's CDR3 is CASRITGPTEAFF. CDR3 nucleotides: TGTGCCAGTAGAATTACAGGGCCCACTGAAGCTTTCTTT. The J gene is TRBJ1-1, the V gene TRBV19, with D tentatively TRBD1 (6 bases). The CDR3 covers 13 residues. The germline gives CDR1 LNHDA, CDR2 SQIVND (reference sequence). V was trimmed by 6 bases and J by 4 bases, leaving 12 bases between them.